This T cell receptor beta chain was obtained from a study of blood T cell repertoires in COVID-19. In the authors' workflow: For nucleated cells, counts were estimated from reference gene primer amplification. Profiling relied on immunoSEQ multiplex PCR, and the TCRdb table lists in-frame clones only, not all of them. V, J and clone size derive from that table, while D and trimming were established from the DNA sequence. This repertoire shows 190,000 or so clones, around 83% found once; its top ten account for 2.5% to 3.5%. Trimming removed 3 bases from V and 6 bases from J, with 6 bases in between. CDR1 is MNHNS, CDR2 SASEGT, per germline. The length of the CDR3 is 12 residues.

The chain couples TRBV6-1 to TRBJ2-1; the D gene is possibly TRBD2 (5 bases). This receptor was taken from a man between 50 and 59 years old with active or convalescent COVID-19. The sequencing input was peripheral blood. CDR3 DNA: TGTGCCAGCAGTGAGGGAGCCAATGAGCAGTTCTTC. It specifies CASSEGANEQFF.